This T cell receptor (beta chain) was recovered during a study of blood T cell repertoires in COVID-19. Study-level information: Whether acute or convalescent, the COVID-19 samples came from the United States, Italy and Spain. T cells, B-cell-depleted T cells, or PBMCs provided the cDNA or gDNA that served as material.

The V and J ends lost 0 bases and 16 bases respectively, with 13 bases between them. The CDR3 totals 12 residues. CDR1 and CDR2 from the germline V gene are SGDLS and YYNGEE. In the study's own analysis: Amplifying reference gene primers gave estimates of nucleated cell counts. Assay used: immunoSEQ multiplex PCR; TCRdb lists only in-frame clones, some missing. V and J calls and clone size are as listed in that table; D and trimming were resolved from the DNA. This sample has 200,000 to 250,000 clones, with approximately 89% found just once. The source is a woman in her thirties or forties with acute or convalescent COVID-19. The sample consisted of peripheral blood. V gene TRBV9 combines with J gene TRBJ1-4, with D uncertain. The CDR3 here is CASSVEGGPRFF. CDR3 nucleotide sequence: TGTGCCAGCAGCGTAGAGGGAGGTCCAAGGTTTTTT.